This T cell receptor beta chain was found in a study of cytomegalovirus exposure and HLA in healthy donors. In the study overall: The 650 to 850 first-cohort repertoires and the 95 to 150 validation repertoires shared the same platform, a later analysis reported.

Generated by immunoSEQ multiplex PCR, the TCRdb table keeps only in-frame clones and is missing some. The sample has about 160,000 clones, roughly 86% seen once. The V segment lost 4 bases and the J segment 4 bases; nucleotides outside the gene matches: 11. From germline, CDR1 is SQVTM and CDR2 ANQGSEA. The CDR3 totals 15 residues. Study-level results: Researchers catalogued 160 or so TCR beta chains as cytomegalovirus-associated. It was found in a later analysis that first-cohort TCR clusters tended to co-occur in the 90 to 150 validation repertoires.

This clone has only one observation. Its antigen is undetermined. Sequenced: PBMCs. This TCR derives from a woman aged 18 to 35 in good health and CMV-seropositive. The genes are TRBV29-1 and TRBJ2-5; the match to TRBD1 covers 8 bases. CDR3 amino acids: CSVVSRGRFGETQYF. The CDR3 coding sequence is TGCAGCGTTGTGTCCAGGGGGCGCTTCGGAGAGACCCAGTACTTC. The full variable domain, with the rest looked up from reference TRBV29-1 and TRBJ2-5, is SAVISQKPSRDICQRGTSLTIQCQVDSQVTMMFWYRQQPGQSLTLIATANQGSEATYESGFVIDKFPISRPNLTFSTLTVSNMSPEDSSIYLCSVVSRGRFGETQYFGPGTRLLVL.